This T cell receptor beta chain was sequenced in a study of T cell responses to AZD1222 COVID-19 vaccine. The table came from immunoSEQ multiplex PCR; TCRdb's copy has only in-frame clones and leaves some out. The sample holds 100,000 to 150,000 clones, roughly nine tenths seen once. In germline, CDR1 is SGHAT, CDR2 FQNNGV. Trimming left V 3 bases short and J 4 bases short, with 9 bases between. The CDR3 sequence is 13 residues long. Concerning this clone itself: The antigen remains undetermined.

Study results and caveats: Spike-wide coverage was observed for vaccine-associated CD4 TCRs, with dominant responses at 160-218 and 743-854. It was only a handful of AZD1222 recipients who were seropositive at baseline. The donors showed a predominance of white British ancestry and of females, with possible underestimation of clonal diversity. Reportedly, nearly half of unique spike TCRs recognized epitopes outside B.1.351/B.1.1.7 mutations.

The chain combines TRBV11-2 with TRBJ1-2; maybe TRBD1 (5 bases). Material: peripheral blood, obtained on day 0 of AZD1222 vaccination. This receptor was taken from an adult in good health. The CDR3 loop is CASSFGTAYGYTF. The CDR3 DNA is TGTGCCAGCAGCTTCGGGACTGCCTATGGCTACACCTTC.